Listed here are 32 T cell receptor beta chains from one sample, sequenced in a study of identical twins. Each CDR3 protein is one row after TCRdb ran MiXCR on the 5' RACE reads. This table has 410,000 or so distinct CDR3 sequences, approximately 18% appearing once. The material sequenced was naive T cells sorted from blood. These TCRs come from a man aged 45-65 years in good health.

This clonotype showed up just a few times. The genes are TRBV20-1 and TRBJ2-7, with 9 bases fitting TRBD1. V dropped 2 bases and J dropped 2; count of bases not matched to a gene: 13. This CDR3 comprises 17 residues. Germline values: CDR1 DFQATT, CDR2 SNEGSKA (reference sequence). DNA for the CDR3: TGCAGTGCTAGACAAGGGACAGGGAGCGCCAAGACCTACGAGCAGTACTTC. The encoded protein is CSARQGTGSAKTYEQYF.

Written as DNA, the CDR3 is TGTGCCAGCAGCCCGGGACAGTCGGGCACCGGGGAGCTGTTTTTT. Residues: CASSPGQSGTGELFF. The rearrangement uses TRBV12-3 or TRBV12-4 and TRBJ2-2, with 7 bases lining up with TRBD1. This CDR3 has 15 residues. V shed 6 bases and J 4 bases; nucleotides not matched to a gene: 8.

For the CDR3, the DNA is TGTGCCAGCAGCCAAGCGGGACAGACCTACGAGCAGTACTTC. As protein: CASSQAGQTYEQYF. The V gene is TRBV3-1, the J gene TRBJ2-7, with TRBD1 identical over 7 bases. Germline V CDR1 and CDR2: LGHDT, YNNKEL (reference sequence). The V and J ends lost 1 base and 2 bases, in that order; junction bases with no gene match: 2. The CDR3 loop spans 14 amino acids.

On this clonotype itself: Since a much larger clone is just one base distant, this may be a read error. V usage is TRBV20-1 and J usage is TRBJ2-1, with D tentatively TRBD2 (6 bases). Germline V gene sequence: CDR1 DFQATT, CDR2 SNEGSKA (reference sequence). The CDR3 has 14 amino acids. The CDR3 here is CSASRGYSYNGQFF. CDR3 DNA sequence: TGCAGTGCTAGTCGGGGGTACTCCTACAATGGGCAGTTCTTC.

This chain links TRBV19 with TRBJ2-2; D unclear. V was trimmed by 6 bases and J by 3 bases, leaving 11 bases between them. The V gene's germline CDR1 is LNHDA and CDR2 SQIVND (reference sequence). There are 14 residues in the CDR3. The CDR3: CASRSGRHTGELFF. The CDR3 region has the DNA TGTGCCAGTAGATCAGGCAGGCACACCGGGGAGCTGTTTTTT.

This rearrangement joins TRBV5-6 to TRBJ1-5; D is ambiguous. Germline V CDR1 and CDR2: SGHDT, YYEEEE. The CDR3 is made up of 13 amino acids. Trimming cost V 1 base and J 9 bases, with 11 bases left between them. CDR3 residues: CASSLLGSRPQHF. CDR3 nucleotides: TGTGCCAGCAGCTTGTTGGGATCCCGGCCCCAGCATTTT.

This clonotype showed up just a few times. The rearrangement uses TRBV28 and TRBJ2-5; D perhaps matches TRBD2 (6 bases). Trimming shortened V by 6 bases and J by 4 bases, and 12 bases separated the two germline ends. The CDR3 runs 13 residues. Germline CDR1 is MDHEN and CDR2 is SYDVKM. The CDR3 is CASRDVGGETQYF. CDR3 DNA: TGTGCCAGCAGAGACGTGGGGGGAGAGACCCAGTACTTC. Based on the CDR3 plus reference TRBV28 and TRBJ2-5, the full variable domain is DVKVTQSSRYLVKRTGEKVFLECVQDMDHENMFWYRQDPGLGLRLIYFSYDVKMKEKGDIPEGYSVSREKKERFSLILESASTNQTSMYLCASRDVGGETQYFGPGTRLLVL.

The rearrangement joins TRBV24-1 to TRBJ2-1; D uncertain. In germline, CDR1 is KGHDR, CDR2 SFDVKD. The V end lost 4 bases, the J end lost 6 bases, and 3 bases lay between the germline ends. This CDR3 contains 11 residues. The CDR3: CATSEANEQFF. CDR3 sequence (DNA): TGTGCCACCAGTGAGGCCAATGAGCAGTTCTTC.

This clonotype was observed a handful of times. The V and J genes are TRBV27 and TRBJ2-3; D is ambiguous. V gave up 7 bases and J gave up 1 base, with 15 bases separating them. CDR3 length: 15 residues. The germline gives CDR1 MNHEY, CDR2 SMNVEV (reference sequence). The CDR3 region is CASNPRSGGTDTQYF. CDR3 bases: TGTGCCAGCAACCCAAGGAGTGGGGGCACAGATACGCAGTATTTT.

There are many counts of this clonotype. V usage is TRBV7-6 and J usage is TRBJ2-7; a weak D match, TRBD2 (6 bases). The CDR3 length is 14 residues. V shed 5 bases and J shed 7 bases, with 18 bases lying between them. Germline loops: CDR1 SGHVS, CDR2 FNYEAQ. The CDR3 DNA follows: TGTGCCAGCAGCGTGAGACTAGATCACGATGAGCAGTACTTC. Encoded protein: CASSVRLDHDEQYF.

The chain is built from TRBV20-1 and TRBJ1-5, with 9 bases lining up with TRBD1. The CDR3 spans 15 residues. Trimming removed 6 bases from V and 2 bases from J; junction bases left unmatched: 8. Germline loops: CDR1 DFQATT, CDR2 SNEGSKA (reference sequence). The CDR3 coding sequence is TGCAGTGCCACTACAGGGGGCTTCGGCAATCAGCCCCAGCATTTT. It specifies CSATTGGFGNQPQHF.

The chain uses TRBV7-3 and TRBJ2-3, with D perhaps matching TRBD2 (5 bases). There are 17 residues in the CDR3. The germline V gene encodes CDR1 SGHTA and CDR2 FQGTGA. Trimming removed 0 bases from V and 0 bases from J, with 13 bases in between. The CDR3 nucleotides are TGTGCCAGCAGCTTAACGTTAATCGGCGGGAGCACAGATACGCAGTATTTT. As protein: CASSLTLIGGSTDTQYF.

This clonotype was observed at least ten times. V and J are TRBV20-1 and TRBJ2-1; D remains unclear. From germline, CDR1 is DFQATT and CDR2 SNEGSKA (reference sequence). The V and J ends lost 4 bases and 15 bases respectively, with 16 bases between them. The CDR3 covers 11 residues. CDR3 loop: CSATLGLNGFF. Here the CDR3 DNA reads TGCAGTGCTACGCTAGGCCTTAATGGGTTCTTC.

The CDR3 coding sequence is TGCGCCAGCAGCTACACTAGCGACTACAATGAGCAGTTCTTC. It is translated as CASSYTSDYNEQFF. This chain uses TRBV5-1 with TRBJ2-1; 7 positions agree with TRBD2. The germline V gene encodes CDR1 SGHRS and CDR2 YFSETQ. V lost 3 bases to trimming and J lost 3 bases; unmatched junction nucleotides: 3. CDR3 size: 14 residues.

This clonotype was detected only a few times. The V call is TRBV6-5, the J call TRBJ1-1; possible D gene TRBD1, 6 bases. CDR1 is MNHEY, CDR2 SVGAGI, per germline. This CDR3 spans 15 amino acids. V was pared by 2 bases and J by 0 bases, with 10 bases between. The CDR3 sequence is CASSYGGPVNTEAFF. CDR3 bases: TGTGCCAGCAGTTACGGGGGGCCGGTGAACACTGAAGCTTTCTTT.

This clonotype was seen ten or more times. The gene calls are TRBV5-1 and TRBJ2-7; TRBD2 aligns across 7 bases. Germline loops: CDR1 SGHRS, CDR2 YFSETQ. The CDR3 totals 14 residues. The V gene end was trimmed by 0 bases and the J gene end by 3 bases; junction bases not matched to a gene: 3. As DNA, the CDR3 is TGCGCCAGCAGCTTGGGGCGGGGGAACTACGAGCAGTACTTC. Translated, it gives CASSLGRGNYEQYF.

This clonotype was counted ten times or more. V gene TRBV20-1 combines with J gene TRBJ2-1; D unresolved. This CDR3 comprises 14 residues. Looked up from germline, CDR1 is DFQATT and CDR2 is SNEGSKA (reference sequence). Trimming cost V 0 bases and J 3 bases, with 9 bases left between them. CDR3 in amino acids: CSARDVWSYNEQFF. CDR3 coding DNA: TGCAGTGCTAGAGACGTTTGGAGCTACAATGAGCAGTTCTTC.

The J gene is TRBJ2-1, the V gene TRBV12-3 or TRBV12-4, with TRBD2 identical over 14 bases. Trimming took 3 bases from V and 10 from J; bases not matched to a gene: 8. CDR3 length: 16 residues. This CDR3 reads CASSFPGLAGVREQFF. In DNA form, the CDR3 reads TGTGCCAGCAGTTTCCCGGGACTAGCGGGAGTGAGGGAGCAGTTCTTC.

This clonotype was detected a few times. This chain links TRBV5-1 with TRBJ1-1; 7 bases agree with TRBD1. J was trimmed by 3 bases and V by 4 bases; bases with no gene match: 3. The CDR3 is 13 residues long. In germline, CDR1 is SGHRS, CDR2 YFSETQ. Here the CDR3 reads CASSHTGDTEAFF. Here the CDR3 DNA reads TGCGCCAGCAGCCATACAGGGGACACTGAAGCTTTCTTT.

CDR3 nucleotides: TGCAGCGTCACGACAGGGCACTCTGGGGCCAACGTCCTGACTTTC. It yields the protein CSVTTGHSGANVLTF. V gene TRBV29-1 combines with J gene TRBJ2-6, with TRBD1 identical over 7 bases. Germline assignment: CDR1 SQVTM and CDR2 ANQGSEA. J lost 0 bases, V lost 6 bases, and 5 bases had no gene match. The CDR3 sequence is 15 residues long.

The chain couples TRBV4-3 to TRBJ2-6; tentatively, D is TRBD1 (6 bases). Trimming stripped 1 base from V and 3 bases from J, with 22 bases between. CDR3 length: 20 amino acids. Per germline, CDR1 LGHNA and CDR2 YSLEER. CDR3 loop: CASSQVLERDTGFGANVLTF. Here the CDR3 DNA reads TGCGCCAGCAGCCAAGTCTTAGAACGGGACACTGGATTTGGGGCCAACGTCCTGACTTTC.

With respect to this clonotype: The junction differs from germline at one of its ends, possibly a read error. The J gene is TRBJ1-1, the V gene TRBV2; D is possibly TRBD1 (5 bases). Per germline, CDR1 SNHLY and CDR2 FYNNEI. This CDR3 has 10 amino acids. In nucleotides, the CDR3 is TGCACCGGGGGGGTCACTGAAGCTTTCTTT. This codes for CTGGVTEAFF.

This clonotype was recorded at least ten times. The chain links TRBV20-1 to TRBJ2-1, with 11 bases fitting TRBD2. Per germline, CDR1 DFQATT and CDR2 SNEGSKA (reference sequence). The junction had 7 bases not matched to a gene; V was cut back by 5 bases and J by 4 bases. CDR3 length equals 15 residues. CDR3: CSAHTSGSSYNEQFF. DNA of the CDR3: TGCAGTGCTCACACTAGCGGGAGTTCTTACAATGAGCAGTTCTTC.

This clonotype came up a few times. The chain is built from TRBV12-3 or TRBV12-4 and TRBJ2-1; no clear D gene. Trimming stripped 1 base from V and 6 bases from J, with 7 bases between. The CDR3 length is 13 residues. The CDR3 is CASSLGSTNEQFF. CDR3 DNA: TGTGCCAGCAGTTTAGGGTCCACCAATGAGCAGTTCTTC.

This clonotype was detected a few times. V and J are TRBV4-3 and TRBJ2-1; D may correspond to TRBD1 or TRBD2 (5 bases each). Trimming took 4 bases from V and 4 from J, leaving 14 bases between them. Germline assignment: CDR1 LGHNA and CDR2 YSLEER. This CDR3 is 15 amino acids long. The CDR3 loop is CASSRGIGAYNEQFF. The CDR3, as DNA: TGCGCCAGCAGCCGGGGGATAGGGGCTTACAATGAGCAGTTCTTC.

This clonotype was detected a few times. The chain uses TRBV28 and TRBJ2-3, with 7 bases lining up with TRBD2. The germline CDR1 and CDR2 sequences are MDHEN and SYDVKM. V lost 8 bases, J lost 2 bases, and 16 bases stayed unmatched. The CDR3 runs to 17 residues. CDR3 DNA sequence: TGTGCCAGCCCGCCATCCCCCCAGCGGGGATACACAGATACGCAGTATTTT. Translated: CASPPSPQRGYTDTQYF.

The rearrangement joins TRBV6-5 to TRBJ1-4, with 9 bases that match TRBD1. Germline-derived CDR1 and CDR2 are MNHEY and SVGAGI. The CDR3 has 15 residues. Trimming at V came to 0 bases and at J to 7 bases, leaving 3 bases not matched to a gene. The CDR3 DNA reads TGTGCCAGCAGTTACTCGACAGGGGGTGGTGAAAAACTGTTTTTT. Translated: CASSYSTGGGEKLFF.

CDR3 nucleotides: TGCGCCAGCAGCTTCAGCCAGGGAGGTGCTGAAGCTTTCTTT. As protein: CASSFSQGGAEAFF. This sequence joins TRBV5-1 and TRBJ1-1; D might be TRBD1 (5 bases). The germline V gene has CDR1 SGHRS and CDR2 YFSETQ. This CDR3 has 14 residues. V lost 2 bases and J 6 bases, leaving 14 bases between the germline ends. The full variable domain, completed using reference TRBV5-1 and TRBJ1-1, is KAGVTQTPRYLIKTRGQQVTLSCSPISGHRSVSWYQQTPGQGLQFLFEYFSETQRNKGNFPGRFSGRQFSNSRSEMNVSTLELGDSALYLCASSFSQGGAEAFFGQGTRLTVV.

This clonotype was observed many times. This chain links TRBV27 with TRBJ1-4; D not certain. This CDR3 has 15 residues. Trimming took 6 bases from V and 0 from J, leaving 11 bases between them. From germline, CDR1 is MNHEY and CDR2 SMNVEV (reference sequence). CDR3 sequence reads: CASSPGPTTNEKLFF. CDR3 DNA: TGTGCCAGCAGCCCCGGGCCGACAACTAATGAAAAACTGTTTTTT.

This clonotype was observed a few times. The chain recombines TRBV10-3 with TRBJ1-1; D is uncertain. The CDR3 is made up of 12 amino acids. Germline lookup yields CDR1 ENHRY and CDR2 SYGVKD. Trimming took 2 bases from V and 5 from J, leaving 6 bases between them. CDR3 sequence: CAISEGDTEAFF. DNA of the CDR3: TGTGCCATCAGTGAGGGGGATACTGAAGCTTTCTTT.

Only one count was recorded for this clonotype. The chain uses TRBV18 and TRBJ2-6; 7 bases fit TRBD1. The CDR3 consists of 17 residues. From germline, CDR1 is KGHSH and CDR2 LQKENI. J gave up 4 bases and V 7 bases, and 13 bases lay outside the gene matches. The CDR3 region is CASYLTGLSGGANVLTF. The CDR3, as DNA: TGTGCCAGCTACTTGACAGGGCTCTCGGGCGGGGCCAACGTCCTGACTTTC.

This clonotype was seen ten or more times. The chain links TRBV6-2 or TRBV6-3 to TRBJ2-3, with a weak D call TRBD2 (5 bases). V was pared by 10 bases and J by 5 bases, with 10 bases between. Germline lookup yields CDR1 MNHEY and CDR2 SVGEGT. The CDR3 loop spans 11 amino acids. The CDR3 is CATSGRDTQYF. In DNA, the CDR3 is TGTGCCACCAGCGGACGAGATACGCAGTATTTT.